This entry lists 25 T cell receptor beta chains sequenced from one sample in a study of blood T cells in healthy people across ages. Then a second PCR, running roughly 7 to 11 cycles, was carried out with a sample-barcoded 5' primer and a J-beta primer mix. A single record per CDR3 protein comes from TCRdb applying MiXCR to the 5' RACE reads. The sample has under 2,000,000 distinct CDR3 sequences; just under 50% are singletons. Sequenced material: blood. These receptor sequences come from a woman aged 40 to 50 in good health.

The V gene is TRBV10-3, the J gene TRBJ2-1, with D unresolved. Trimming took off 0 bases at V and 13 bases at J, with 10 bases between the two ends. The CDR3 loop spans 12 amino acids. Germline-derived CDR1 and CDR2 are ENHRY and SYGVKD. CDR3 coding DNA: TGTGCCATCAGTGAGTCCGATGAGACCCAGTTCTTC. Its protein is CAISESDETQFF.

In this sample, this clonotype turned up many times. The V call is TRBV3-1, the J call TRBJ2-7; no definite D call. This CDR3 has 13 residues. V shed 5 bases and J shed 2 bases, with 10 bases lying between them. The germline gives CDR1 LGHDT, CDR2 YNNKEL (reference sequence). The CDR3 DNA reads TGTGCCAGCAGCTCGACGCCCACCTACGAGCAGTACTTC. Translation gives CASSSTPTYEQYF.

This clonotype was seen at least ten times. The gene calls are TRBV4-2 and TRBJ2-7; possible D gene TRBD2, 6 bases. Trimming removed 6 bases from V and 0 bases from J, with 15 bases in between. In germline, CDR1 is LGHNA, CDR2 YNFKEQ. The CDR3 runs to 15 residues. The CDR3 region has the DNA TGTGCCAGCAGACCGACGGGACTTAGCTCCTACGAGCAGTACTTC. Translation: CASRPTGLSSYEQYF.

This clonotype was detected only once. In DNA form, the CDR3 reads TGTGCCAGCAGCAACACGGCTGAGCAGTTCTTC. Translated, it gives CASSNTAEQFF. The rearrangement joins TRBV9 to TRBJ2-1; D is uncertain. Trimming shortened V by 4 bases and J by 9 bases, and 8 bases separated the two germline ends. The CDR3 runs 11 residues. Germline CDR1 SGDLS, CDR2 YYNGEE.

This clonotype was seen more than once but under ten times. J is TRBJ2-7 and V is TRBV5-1, with D perhaps matching TRBD1 (6 bases). The CDR3 is 14 residues long. The ends were cut back, 4 bases at V and 2 bases at J, with 13 bases in the middle. Germline assignment: CDR1 SGHRS and CDR2 YFSETQ. The CDR3 sequence is CASSGGRNTYEQYF. In DNA form, the CDR3 reads TGCGCCAGCAGCGGGGGCCGAAATACCTACGAGCAGTACTTC. The whole variable domain, filled in from reference TRBV5-1 and TRBJ2-7, reads KAGVTQTPRYLIKTRGQQVTLSCSPISGHRSVSWYQQTPGQGLQFLFEYFSETQRNKGNFPGRFSGRQFSNSRSEMNVSTLELGDSALYLCASSGGRNTYEQYFGPGTRLTVT.

The chain is built from TRBV5-1 and TRBJ2-5, with D possibly matching TRBD1 (5 bases). The CDR3 contains 14 residues. The germline V gene has CDR1 SGHRS and CDR2 YFSETQ. Trimming took 2 bases from V and 9 from J, leaving 17 bases between them. CDR3 loop: CASSFSQGQRAQYF. The CDR3 bases are TGCGCCAGCAGCTTCAGCCAGGGTCAAAGGGCCCAGTACTTC. Drawing the rest from reference TRBV5-1 and TRBJ2-5, the complete variable domain is KAGVTQTPRYLIKTRGQQVTLSCSPISGHRSVSWYQQTPGQGLQFLFEYFSETQRNKGNFPGRFSGRQFSNSRSEMNVSTLELGDSALYLCASSFSQGQRAQYFGPGTRLLVL.

V is TRBV18 and J is TRBJ1-2; D remains unclear. The V end was cut by 7 bases, the J end by 8 bases, with 17 bases between. This CDR3 contains 13 residues. CDR1 is KGHSH and CDR2 is LQKENI in the germline V gene. The CDR3 DNA reads as TGTGCCAGCTACAAAGACGGAACGGGAGGCTACACCTTC. This encodes CASYKDGTGGYTF.

This clonotype was detected a few times. V and J are TRBV6-5 and TRBJ1-6; D gene ambiguous. The germline gives CDR1 MNHEY, CDR2 SVGAGI. The CDR3 is 15 amino acids. V lost 6 bases and J 3 bases, leaving 12 bases between the germline ends. The CDR3 DNA follows: TGTGCCAGCAGCCGCGGACCGAACTATAATTCACCCCTCCACTTT. Its protein is CASSRGPNYNSPLHF.

The chain combines TRBV7-2 with TRBJ1-5; weak D call: TRBD1 (6 bases). Trimming left V 1 base short and J 6 bases short, with 10 bases between. Germline CDR1 SGHTA, CDR2 FQGNSA. The CDR3 runs 14 residues. The CDR3 sequence is CASSLVKGVQPQHF. CDR3 coding DNA: TGTGCCAGCAGCTTAGTTAAGGGGGTTCAGCCCCAGCATTTT.

A few counts support this clonotype. The chain recombines TRBV7-2 with TRBJ1-2, with D possibly matching TRBD1 (5 bases). CDR3 size: 15 residues. Looked up from germline, CDR1 is SGHTA and CDR2 is FQGNSA. V was pared by 5 bases and J by 6 bases, with 19 bases between. The CDR3 is CASSPRWQGENGYTF. The CDR3 nucleotides read TGTGCCAGCAGCCCCCGGTGGCAGGGCGAAAATGGCTACACCTTC. The entire variable domain, with the rest obtained from reference TRBV7-2 and TRBJ1-2, is as follows: GAGVSQSPSNKVTEKGKDVELRCDPISGHTALYWYRQSLGQGLEFLIYFQGNSAPDKSGLPSDRFSAERTGGSVSTLTIQRTQQEDSAVYLCASSPRWQGENGYTFGSGTRLTVV.

This clonotype was counted between two and nine times. J is TRBJ2-5 and V is TRBV6-6; D is perhaps TRBD1 (6 bases). The CDR3 spans 14 residues. Germline lookup yields CDR1 MNHNY and CDR2 SVGAGI (reference sequence). V lost 4 bases, J lost 6 bases, and 15 bases lay in between. CDR3 protein: CASSWDMGVKTQYF. CDR3 nucleotides: TGTGCCAGCAGTTGGGACATGGGCGTGAAGACCCAGTACTTC.

The chain uses TRBV29-1 and TRBJ2-1, with TRBD2 matching 7 bases. Judging by the DNA end, TRBJ2-7 fits better; the J call may be wrong. Germline V gene sequence: CDR1 SQVTM, CDR2 ANQGSEA. The CDR3 loop spans 15 amino acids. The DNA for the CDR3 is TGCAGCGTTGGTGTCGAGGGAGGGAGGGGCGATGAGCAGTACTTC. Protein product: CSVGVEGGRGDEQYF.

The gene calls are TRBV7-2 and TRBJ2-1; TRBD2 might be the D (6 bases). The CDR3 has 15 amino acids. The germline V and J ends were trimmed by 5 bases and 1 base, with 12 bases remaining between them. Germline-derived CDR1 and CDR2 are SGHTA and FQGNSA. CDR3 coding DNA: TGTGCCAGCAGCCGCGGGACCCTTTCCTACAATGAGCAGTTCTTC. Encoded protein: CASSRGTLSYNEQFF.

This clonotype was seen a few times. The chain carries TRBV12-3 or TRBV12-4 and TRBJ1-5, with 9 bases fitting TRBD1. This CDR3 region has 16 residues. The V segment lost 5 bases and the J segment 0 bases; nucleotides outside the gene matches: 5. The CDR3 DNA follows: TGTGCCAGCAGTCCAGGGACAGGGAATAGCAATCAGCCCCAGCATTTT. Its protein is CASSPGTGNSNQPQHF.

The CDR3 is CASSRPDGRDGYTF. In DNA form, the CDR3 reads TGTGCCAGCAGCCGACCAGACGGCAGGGATGGCTACACCTTC. V gene TRBV5-6 combines with J gene TRBJ1-2, with TRBD1 as a possible D gene (5 bases). The CDR3 runs to 14 residues. From germline, CDR1 is SGHDT and CDR2 YYEEEE. The ends were cut back, 4 bases at V and 6 bases at J, with 16 bases in the middle.

The count of this clonotype is one. This chain joins TRBV5-1 and TRBJ1-1; D is unclear. The germline V gene encodes CDR1 SGHRS and CDR2 YFSETQ. Trimming pared 9 bases from V and 4 bases from J, leaving 16 bases between. This CDR3 is built from 13 residues. CDR3 amino acids: CATKGVGSTEAFF. The CDR3 nucleotides are TGCGCCACCAAAGGCGTGGGCTCCACTGAAGCTTTCTTT.

The V and J genes are TRBV27 and TRBJ2-5; D might be TRBD1 (6 bases). Looked up from germline, CDR1 is MNHEY and CDR2 is SMNVEV (reference sequence). Trimming shortened V by 10 bases and J by 1 base, and 19 bases separated the two germline ends. The CDR3 has 15 residues. CDR3 protein: CATQKQGIAQETQYF. In DNA form, the CDR3 reads TGTGCCACCCAGAAACAGGGAATTGCCCAAGAGACCCAGTACTTC.

A note on this clonotype: A read error may be the cause here, since a much bigger clone is one base away. In DNA, the CDR3 is TGCAGTGCTAGGGGGGACAGGGTCTTCGCCTACGTGCAGTACTTC. Its protein is CSARGDRVFAYVQYF. The chain joins TRBV20-1 to TRBJ2-7; 9 bases align to TRBD1. The CDR3 extends over 15 amino acids. Germline CDR1 is DFQATT and CDR2 is SNEGSKA (reference sequence).

This clonotype came up a few times. This sequence joins TRBV5-1 and TRBJ2-7, with 8 bases aligning to TRBD1. V shed 5 bases, J shed 5 bases, and the junction held 9 bases outside the gene matches. The CDR3 consists of 14 residues. Germline CDR1 reads SGHRS; CDR2 reads YFSETQ. The CDR3 spells CASSKTGVLDEQYF. For the CDR3, the DNA is TGCGCCAGCAGTAAGACAGGGGTATTGGACGAGCAGTACTTC.

The table lists this clonotype with a few counts. V gene TRBV20-1 combines with J gene TRBJ2-3; TRBD2 agrees at 7 bases. The CDR3 is 19 residues long. With 0 bases clipped from V and 8 bases from J, the junction kept 23 bases outside the gene matches. Germline CDR1 DFQATT, CDR2 SNEGSKA (reference sequence). The CDR3 loop reads CSARDYLREPGLQSSTQYF. The CDR3 region has the DNA TGCAGTGCTAGAGATTACCTCCGGGAACCGGGACTACAATCTTCTACGCAGTATTTT.

The chain is built from TRBV12-3 or TRBV12-4 and TRBJ1-5; no clear D. V lost 6 bases and J lost 1, with 25 bases in between. CDR3 length: 19 residues. The CDR3 region is CASRPGDLGPIGSNQPQHF. The CDR3 DNA is TGTGCCAGCAGGCCCGGTGACCTCGGACCCATCGGAAGCAATCAGCCCCAGCATTTT.

The rearrangement uses TRBV6-1 and TRBJ2-5, with TRBD2 identical over 15 bases. V shed 6 bases, J shed 4 bases, and the junction held 9 bases outside the gene matches. Looked up from germline, CDR1 is MNHNS and CDR2 is SASEGT. CDR3 length: 17 amino acids. The CDR3 DNA follows: TGTGCCAGCAGCCCCGGGACTAGCGGGGGGATTCGAGAGACCCAGTACTTC. It translates to CASSPGTSGGIRETQYF.

The chain links TRBV4-3 to TRBJ1-4, with D possibly matching TRBD1 (6 bases). Germline CDR1 LGHNA, CDR2 YSLEER. CDR3 size: 15 residues. V shed 3 bases and J shed 7 bases, with 15 bases lying between them. The CDR3 DNA follows: TGCGCCAGCAGCCATGCCAGGGGAGGGTCTGAAAAACTGTTTTTT. As protein: CASSHARGGSEKLFF.

The V call is TRBV14, the J call TRBJ1-2, with D maybe TRBD1 (6 bases). Trimming stripped 1 base from V and 5 bases from J, with 8 bases between. The CDR3 runs 13 residues. From germline, CDR1 is SGHDN and CDR2 FVKESK. The CDR3 region is CASSQAGEYGYTF. For the CDR3, the DNA is TGTGCCAGCAGCCAAGCAGGGGAATATGGCTACACCTTC.

J is TRBJ2-3 and V is TRBV12-3 or TRBV12-4; 11 nucleotides agree with TRBD1. The CDR3 loop spans 15 amino acids. The J segment lost 9 bases and the V segment lost 7 bases, leaving 12 bases of the junction unmatched. The CDR3 DNA follows: TGTGCCAGCAAAAGGACAGGGGGCCGCCCGGAGACGCAGTATTTT. This gives the protein CASKRTGGRPETQYF.